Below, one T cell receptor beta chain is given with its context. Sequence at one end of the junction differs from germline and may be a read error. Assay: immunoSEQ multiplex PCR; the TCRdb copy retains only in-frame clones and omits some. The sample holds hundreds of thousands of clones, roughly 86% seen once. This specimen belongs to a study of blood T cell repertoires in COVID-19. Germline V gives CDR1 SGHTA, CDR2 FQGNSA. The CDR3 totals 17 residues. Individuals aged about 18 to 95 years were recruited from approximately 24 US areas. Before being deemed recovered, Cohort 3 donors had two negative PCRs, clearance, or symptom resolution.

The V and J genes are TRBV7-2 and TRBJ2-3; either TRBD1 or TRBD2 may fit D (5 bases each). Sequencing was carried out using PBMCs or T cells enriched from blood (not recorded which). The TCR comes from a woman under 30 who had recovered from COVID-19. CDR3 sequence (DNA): TGTGCCAGCAGCCTAGCCCTGGCAGGGTGGAGCACAGATACGCAGTATTTT. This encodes CASSLALAGWSTDTQYF.